A selection of T cell receptor beta chains follows, all from one sample in a study of CD8 T cells in ankylosing spondylitis. A single record per CDR3 protein comes from TCRdb applying MiXCR to the 5' RACE reads. The sample includes 700,000 or so distinct CDR3 sequences, around a fifth of them seen just once. Sequencing was carried out using blood, either unsorted or a sorted T cell fraction (not recorded which). The receptors were gathered from a male donor with ankylosing spondylitis. Both conserved end residues are part of each CDR3. Fields, in order: V gene, D gene, clone size, J gene, CDR3 DNA, CDR3 protein. A D gene is named only where the DNA matches it firmly. Clone size is given for some rows only: seen once, a few or many times, or a class if the clone is expanded.

TRBV6-4,NA,few,TRBJ2-1,TGTGCCAGCAGACCGAGGAATGAGCAGTTCTTC,CASRPRNEQFF
TRBV7-9,NA,NA,TRBJ1-4,TGTGCCAGCAGCACACAGTATGAAAAACTGTTTTTT,CASSTQYEKLFF
TRBV2,TRBD1,NA,TRBJ2-1,TGTGCCAGCAGACGATCGACAGGGGCCTACAATGAGCAGTTCTTC,CASRRSTGAYNEQFF
TRBV11-1,TRBD1,NA,TRBJ2-7,TGTGCCAGCAGCTTAAATCTTCCAGCGCCGGGACAGGAGAACTACGAGCAGTACTTC,CASSLNLPAPGQENYEQYF
TRBV5-6,TRBD1,NA,TRBJ2-4,TGTGCCAGCACCTTCCAAGGACAGGAAAAAAACATTCAGTACTTC,CASTFQGQEKNIQYF
TRBV5-1,NA,NA,TRBJ2-2,TGCGCCAGCACTCCCGGGGGGCTGTTAGACACCGGGGAGCTGTTTTTT,CASTPGGLLDTGELFF
TRBV4-3,TRBD1,NA,TRBJ2-7,TGCGCCAGCAGCCAAGGTTGGACAGGGGTCATCTACGAGCAGTACTTC,CASSQGWTGVIYEQYF
TRBV27,TRBD1,NA,TRBJ1-5,TGTGCCAGCAGCAGGGGGACAGGACCCAATCAGCCCCAGCATTTT,CASSRGTGPNQPQHF
TRBV15,TRBD2,NA,TRBJ2-1,TGTGCCACCAGCACGGGACTAGCGGGGGGCGACAATGAGCAGTTCTTC,CATSTGLAGGDNEQFF
TRBV20-1,TRBD2,few,TRBJ2-7,TGCAGTGCTAGAGATGTGGCTAGCGGGGTTTTCTACGAGCAGTACTTC,CSARDVASGVFYEQYF
TRBV3-1,TRBD2,few,TRBJ2-3,TGTGCCAGCAGCCAAGAACGGCTAGCGGGAGTACCAGATACGCAGTATTTT,CASSQERLAGVPDTQYF
TRBV5-1,TRBD1,few,TRBJ2-4,TGCGCCAGCAGCTCGGACAGGGTCTTCAAAAACATTCAGTACTTC,CASSSDRVFKNIQYF
TRBV10-2,NA,NA,TRBJ1-5,TGCGCCAGCAGTGTGGCGGGCAATCAGCCCCAGCATTTT,CASSVAGNQPQHF
TRBV5-1,TRBD1,NA,TRBJ1-4,TGCGCCAGCAGCTTTCAGGGGGCTCGTAATGAAAAACTGTTTTTT,CASSFQGARNEKLFF
TRBV28,NA,NA,TRBJ1-6,TGTGCCAGCAGTTCAACAGGGAGCTCCTATAATTCACCCCTCCACTTT,CASSSTGSSYNSPLHF
TRBV7-2,TRBD1,NA,TRBJ2-1,TGTGCCAGCAGCTTAGCCCGGGACAGGCACAATGAGCAGTTCTTC,CASSLARDRHNEQFF
TRBV5-1,TRBD1,few,TRBJ1-2,TGCGCCAGCAGCTTGACCGGACAGGGGAACGGCTACACCTTC,CASSLTGQGNGYTF
TRBV5-1,TRBD1,NA,TRBJ2-1,TGCGCCAGCAGCCTTGACAGGGTAAAGAAGAATGAGCAGTTCTTC,CASSLDRVKKNEQFF
TRBV28,NA,few,TRBJ2-7,TGTGCCAGCAGTCCGGACTTCTACGAGCAGTACTTC,CASSPDFYEQYF
TRBV5-1,TRBD1,NA,TRBJ2-3,TGCGCCAGCAGCCCTCGGGTTTCCGCAGGGGGTAGCACAGATACGCAGTATTTT,CASSPRVSAGGSTDTQYF
TRBV6-2/TRBV6-3,TRBD1,NA,TRBJ1-1,TGTGCCAGCAGTTACTCCCCCACGACAGGGTATTTGAACACTGAAGCTTTCTTT,CASSYSPTTGYLNTEAFF
TRBV7-2,NA,few,TRBJ2-2,TGTGCCAGCAGCTTCGCGGGCCCGCTAGCGAACACCGGGGAGCTGTTTTTT,CASSFAGPLANTGELFF
TRBV29-1,NA,NA,TRBJ2-7,TGCAGCGTTGAATCCCGTAATGATTACGAGCAGTACTTC,CSVESRNDYEQYF
TRBV3-1,NA,many,TRBJ2-1,TGTGCCAGCAGCCAATTTACCGAGCAGTTCTTC,CASSQFTEQFF
TRBV27,NA,NA,TRBJ1-4,TGTGCCAGCAGTCCCACCCCGAGGGCACATGAAAAACTGTTTTTT,CASSPTPRAHEKLFF
TRBV24-1,NA,NA,TRBJ1-2,TGTGCCACCAGTGAACCTGACAGCTATGGCTACACCTTC,CATSEPDSYGYTF